In its sample, the clone carrying this T cell receptor (beta chain) was seen many times. The CDR3 has 12 amino acids. CDR1 and CDR2 from the germline V gene are SQVTM and ANQGSEA. Trimming took off 2 bases at V and 7 bases at J, with 11 bases between the two ends. Uncontrolled infection, other autoimmune disease, pregnancy or lactation disqualified patients from enrolment. The PBMCs were taken from less than 11 ml of fresh peripheral blood. These data are taken from a study of T cells in Graves' hyperthyroidism and ophthalmopathy. The CDR3 regions of TCR beta were amplified from RNA transcripts. The study used the HTBI primer set for a first-round RT-PCR of the TCR CDR3. MiXCR was run by TCRdb on the multiplex PCR reads, yielding one entry per CDR3 protein. The sample holds 250,000 to 300,000 distinct CDR3 sequences, about 14% seen once.

This TCR was recovered from a woman in her thirties or forties with Graves' hyperthyroidism that later progressed to Graves' ophthalmopathy. The chain couples TRBV29-1 to TRBJ1-2, with D maybe TRBD1 (6 bases). Input material: blood. In DNA form, the CDR3 reads TGCAGCGTTGAACACAGGGCGGGTGGCTACACCTTC. Translation: CSVEHRAGGYTF.